Described below is a single T cell receptor beta chain sequence and its context. This clone was detected a few times. The clone's antigen remains unknown. No base quality values were provided; no much bigger clone lies one nucleotide off. The germline V gene yields SGHRS for CDR1 and YFSETQ for CDR2. Trimming leaves V shorter by 7 bases and J shorter by 2 bases, with the junction holding 8 bases beyond the gene matches. The CDR3 measures 14 amino acids from cysteine to phenylalanine. The only DNA kept is the CDR3, 42 bases in frame from the first base. This entry is derived from a study of beta chain features in type 1 diabetes (dated by TCRdb to 2017 to 2018). In the study overall: No differences in mean age, gender distribution, total cell number or subset yield were found between patients and healthy donors. A total of roughly 110 million sorted cells were examined across all samples, and the number of cells per subset was strongly correlated with RNA yield. The study compared TCRB repertoires of sorted circulating CD4+ T cell subsets between recently diagnosed type 1 diabetes patients and matched healthy donors. Naive and central memory subsets were obtained from all 30 or so donors, but regulatory and stem cell-like memory subsets were isolated from only 8 patients and roughly 8 healthy donors. Summary of the overall study and its limitations: Shorter templates might be favored by PCR, yet because patient and control samples were amplified and corrected together, any such skew would affect both groups equally. Fewer insertions and more nucleotide deletions at VDJ recombination sites were observed in patients with type 1 diabetes, implying thymic rearrangement abnormalities. In all four CD4+ subsets, TCRB CDR3 length was moderately but significantly shorter in type 1 diabetes patients. Because small numbers of individuals were included in the HLA sub-analyses, any influence of HLA type on TCRB rearrangement was left unresolved. Because cDNA was sequenced instead of genomic DNA, highly expressing activated cells could be over-represented, though the groups showed no difference in activation or CD3 levels. The naive, central memory and regulatory TCRB repertoires appeared to resemble one another more closely among patients than among healthy donors.

From each donor, a single peripheral blood sample of about 100 mL on average was drawn into heparinised tubes. Using a panel that included CD45RO, CCR7, CD25, CD127, CD95 and CD27, naive, central memory, regulatory and stem cell-like memory CD4+ T cells were sorted on a BD FACSAria II. All sorted populations exceeded 95% purity. PBMCs were isolated right away by Lymphoprep density gradient centrifugation and were stained directly, without culture. So that batch effects would be minimized, each experiment stained and sorted samples in pairs, pairing one healthy donor with one patient. The entire amount of isolated RNA was reverse transcribed using the High Capacity cDNA Reverse Transcription Kit, so the sequenced TCRB transcripts were expressed ones. For stem cell-like memory T cell samples, survey-depth immunoSEQ sequencing was used, averaging about 970,000 total reads per sample. Sorted cells were lysed in RLT buffer and RNA was extracted with DNase-treated RNeasy Micro or Mini kits, depending on cell number. Each cell subset was processed separately to prevent cross-contamination, with patient and healthy donor samples processed together. The immunoSEQ multiplex PCR was used to amplify TCRB sequences from cDNA, yielding 87-bp fragments that span the CDR3 region. Sequencing of the amplicons was done on the Illumina HiSeq platform. The original methods were these. Synthetic template baselines were used to correct PCR bias computationally, reads within Hamming distance 2 were collapsed together, and singletons that could not be merged were discarded. Reads were aligned against IMGT to assign V, D and J genes, CDR3 length and insertions or deletions at six rearrangement sites. Within each subset, clonotype counts were normalized to sorted cell number, and only after that were true diversity and Gini coefficients computed with the tcR R package. The overlap coefficient, calculated on TCRB nucleotide sequences, was used to quantify repertoire sharing. TCRdb's version of the immuneACCESS table is confined to in-frame rearrangements and falls short of the full clone set. An unresolved V gene accounts for under half of the shortfall where checked; the remainder is of unknown origin. Clone size and V and J calls were adopted from that table, with D and trimming inferred from the DNA. The sample includes roughly 14,000 clones, with about 40% observed a single time. The ten biggest clones cover 0.53% of the sample.

The rearranged segments are TRBV5-1 and TRBJ1-1, and TRBD1 aligns with 7 junction nucleotides. Sequenced sample: stem cell memory CD4+ T cells from blood. In the paper's terms, the cell subset or site label means: stem cell-like memory CD4+ T cells. This TCR derives from a woman between 40 and 55 years old in good health. The DNA is as follows: TGCGCCAGCTCCGAGGGGGCTAGAAACACTGAAGCTTTCTTT. This gives the protein CASSEGARNTEAFF.